Listed below are T cell receptor beta chains from one sample, sequenced in a study of spatial heterogeneity in lung cancer. TCRdb independently ran MiXCR on the 5' RACE reads; one entry per CDR3 protein. This sample carries 2,700 or so distinct CDR3 sequences, roughly 6% of them seen once, and the ten largest clones take 9.2%. The source material was lung tumor tissue, sampled at surgery. All receptors derive from a male donor with early-stage non-small cell lung cancer. Each CDR3 is given with its conserved first and last residue. A D gene is named only where the DNA matches it firmly. Clone size is stated in some rows and not others, as once, few, many or a class when expanded.

clone size: .
D gene: TRBD1
V gene: TRBV20-1
J gene: TRBJ2-1
CDR3 protein: CSARGTGNGNEQFF
CDR3 DNA: TGCAGTGCTAGGGGGACAGGGAATGGAAATGAGCAGTTCTTC

clone size: medium-sized
D gene: .
V gene: TRBV5-1
J gene: TRBJ1-4
CDR3 protein: CASSLRGTNEKLFF
CDR3 DNA: TGCGCCAGCAGCTTGAGGGGCACTAATGAAAAACTGTTTTTT

clone size: medium-sized
D gene: TRBD2
V gene: TRBV4-1
J gene: TRBJ2-1
CDR3 protein: CASSQDNGLAGGNEQFF
CDR3 DNA: TGCGCCAGCAGCCAAGATAATGGGCTAGCGGGAGGTAATGAGCAGTTCTTC

clone size: medium-sized
D gene: TRBD1
V gene: TRBV27
J gene: TRBJ1-5
CDR3 protein: CASRGTGLQPQHF
CDR3 DNA: TGTGCCAGCAGGGGGACAGGGCTTCAGCCCCAGCATTTT

clone size: once
D gene: .
V gene: TRBV12-3/TRBV12-4
J gene: TRBJ1-5
CDR3 protein: CASTTRLGVWGQPQHF
CDR3 DNA: TGTGCCAGCACCACCAGACTAGGGGTATGGGGTCAGCCCCAGCATTTT

clone size: medium-sized
D gene: .
V gene: TRBV7-2
J gene: TRBJ2-3
CDR3 protein: CASSPRGGVGRVRSDTQYF
CDR3 DNA: TGTGCCAGCAGCCCCCGAGGAGGGGTAGGTCGGGTCAGGTCAGATACGCAGTATTTT

clone size: medium-sized
D gene: .
V gene: TRBV20-1
J gene: TRBJ1-6
CDR3 protein: CSARKVQDSSYNSPLHF
CDR3 DNA: TGCAGTGCTAGAAAGGTTCAGGACAGCTCCTATAATTCACCCCTCCACTTT

clone size: medium-sized
D gene: .
V gene: TRBV28
J gene: TRBJ1-4
CDR3 protein: CATGRLNEKLFF
CDR3 DNA: TGTGCCACCGGGCGGCTAAATGAAAAACTGTTTTTT

clone size: medium-sized
D gene: TRBD2
V gene: TRBV5-1
J gene: TRBJ2-7
CDR3 protein: CASSPTSGRIYEQYF
CDR3 DNA: TGCGCCAGCAGCCCCACTAGCGGGAGAATCTACGAGCAGTACTTC

clone size: .
D gene: .
V gene: TRBV3-1
J gene: TRBJ2-3
CDR3 protein: CASSPREASTQYF
CDR3 DNA: TGTGCCAGCAGCCCCAGGGAGGCCTCCACGCAGTATTTT

clone size: medium-sized
D gene: .
V gene: TRBV7-6
J gene: TRBJ2-6
CDR3 protein: CASSPGPATSSGANVLTF
CDR3 DNA: TGTGCCAGCAGCCCCGGGCCCGCCACCTCCTCTGGGGCCAACGTCCTGACTTTC

clone size: medium-sized
D gene: .
V gene: TRBV28
J gene: TRBJ1-6
CDR3 protein: CASDGRNSPLHF
CDR3 DNA: TGTGCCTCAGACGGGAGGAATTCACCCCTCCACTTT

clone size: medium-sized
D gene: .
V gene: TRBV9
J gene: TRBJ1-2
CDR3 protein: CASSPRHGDYGYTF
CDR3 DNA: TGTGCCAGCAGCCCCCGACACGGGGACTATGGCTACACCTTC

clone size: medium-sized
D gene: .
V gene: TRBV7-2
J gene: TRBJ2-6
CDR3 protein: CASSFSGGGFSGANVLTF
CDR3 DNA: TGTGCCAGCAGCTTTTCCGGGGGAGGATTCTCTGGGGCCAACGTCCTGACTTTC

clone size: medium-sized
D gene: .
V gene: TRBV3-1
J gene: TRBJ2-3
CDR3 protein: CASSLQGGGDTQYF
CDR3 DNA: TGTGCCAGCAGCCTACAGGGAGGCGGAGATACGCAGTATTTT

clone size: many
D gene: TRBD2
V gene: TRBV7-9
J gene: TRBJ2-7
CDR3 protein: CASSPLTSGRTYEQYF
CDR3 DNA: TGTGCCAGCAGCCCCCTGACTAGCGGGAGGACCTACGAGCAGTACTTC

clone size: medium-sized
D gene: .
V gene: TRBV7-2
J gene: TRBJ2-2
CDR3 protein: CASSNQGIAELFF
CDR3 DNA: TGTGCCAGCAGCAACCAGGGGATCGCGGAGCTGTTTTTT

clone size: large
D gene: TRBD1
V gene: TRBV29-1
J gene: TRBJ2-7
CDR3 protein: CSVGGTGVTNEQYF
CDR3 DNA: TGCAGCGTTGGTGGGACAGGGGTAACGAACGAGCAGTACTTC

clone size: medium-sized
D gene: .
V gene: TRBV6-5
J gene: TRBJ2-3
CDR3 protein: CASSYSAADTQYF
CDR3 DNA: TGTGCCAGCAGTTACTCGGCAGCAGATACGCAGTATTTT

clone size: medium-sized
D gene: .
V gene: TRBV4-3
J gene: TRBJ1-6
CDR3 protein: CASSQSLDSPLHF
CDR3 DNA: TGCGCCAGCAGCCAAAGCTTGGATTCACCCCTCCACTTT

clone size: medium-sized
D gene: .
V gene: TRBV25-1
J gene: TRBJ2-3
CDR3 protein: CASSEAGTDTQYF
CDR3 DNA: TGTGCCAGCAGTGAAGCGGGCACAGATACGCAGTATTTT

clone size: medium-sized
D gene: .
V gene: TRBV30
J gene: TRBJ1-5
CDR3 protein: CAWSAGSNQPQHF
CDR3 DNA: TGTGCCTGGAGCGCGGGGAGCAATCAGCCCCAGCATTTT

clone size: .
D gene: .
V gene: TRBV28
J gene: TRBJ2-7
CDR3 protein: CASRVGSGEQYF
CDR3 DNA: TGTGCCAGCCGGGTGGGGTCCGGCGAGCAGTACTTC

clone size: medium-sized
D gene: TRBD2
V gene: TRBV20-1
J gene: TRBJ2-1
CDR3 protein: CSATSGSGDNEQFF
CDR3 DNA: TGCAGTGCAACTAGCGGGAGCGGGGACAATGAGCAGTTCTTC

clone size: medium-sized
D gene: .
V gene: TRBV6-5
J gene: TRBJ1-1
CDR3 protein: CASSYFGAGGTEAFF
CDR3 DNA: TGTGCCAGCAGTTACTTTGGGGCCGGGGGCACTGAAGCTTTCTTT

clone size: medium-sized
D gene: TRBD2
V gene: TRBV3-1
J gene: TRBJ2-1
CDR3 protein: CASSRLAGVRQFF
CDR3 DNA: TGTGCCAGCAGCCGGTTAGCGGGAGTACGTCAGTTCTTC

clone size: medium-sized
D gene: TRBD2
V gene: TRBV12-3/TRBV12-4
J gene: TRBJ2-7
CDR3 protein: CASSSSGASYEQYF
CDR3 DNA: TGTGCCAGCAGCTCCAGCGGGGCCTCCTACGAGCAGTACTTC

clone size: medium-sized
D gene: .
V gene: TRBV7-8
J gene: TRBJ1-1
CDR3 protein: CASSRNPTGEAFF
CDR3 DNA: TGTGCCAGCAGCAGAAACCCAACTGGTGAAGCTTTCTTT

clone size: medium-sized
D gene: .
V gene: TRBV5-1
J gene: TRBJ2-5
CDR3 protein: CASGHQETQYF
CDR3 DNA: TGCGCCAGTGGTCACCAAGAGACCCAGTACTTC

clone size: medium-sized
D gene: TRBD1
V gene: TRBV29-1
J gene: TRBJ1-1
CDR3 protein: CSVYTGGTEAFF
CDR3 DNA: TGCAGCGTTTATACAGGGGGTACTGAAGCTTTCTTT

clone size: medium-sized
D gene: .
V gene: TRBV5-5
J gene: TRBJ1-2
CDR3 protein: CASSLVTAPTTYGYTF
CDR3 DNA: TGTGCCAGCAGCTTGGTCACAGCCCCTACGACCTATGGCTACACCTTC

clone size: medium-sized
D gene: .
V gene: TRBV6-1
J gene: TRBJ2-1
CDR3 protein: CASPKGRAYNEQFF
CDR3 DNA: TGTGCCAGCCCTAAGGGGCGCGCCTACAATGAGCAGTTCTTC

clone size: large
D gene: TRBD1
V gene: TRBV5-4
J gene: TRBJ1-2
CDR3 protein: CASSLDRDVYGYTF
CDR3 DNA: TGTGCCAGCAGCTTAGACAGGGATGTCTATGGCTACACCTTC

clone size: medium-sized
D gene: .
V gene: TRBV12-3/TRBV12-4
J gene: TRBJ1-5
CDR3 protein: CASSHPGFLPQHF
CDR3 DNA: TGTGCCAGCAGTCACCCAGGGTTTCTGCCCCAGCATTTT

clone size: .
D gene: .
V gene: TRBV2
J gene: TRBJ2-6
CDR3 protein: CASRSTGRNSGANVLTF
CDR3 DNA: TGTGCCAGCCGATCAACGGGGCGCAACTCTGGGGCCAACGTCCTGACTTTC

clone size: medium-sized
D gene: .
V gene: TRBV19
J gene: TRBJ2-1
CDR3 protein: CASSIPPSAPLF
CDR3 DNA: TGTGCCAGTAGTATACCCCCTAGTGCACCCCTCTTC

clone size: medium-sized
D gene: .
V gene: TRBV20-1
J gene: TRBJ1-4
CDR3 protein: CSASRTDAHEKLFF
CDR3 DNA: TGCAGTGCTAGTAGGACGGACGCCCATGAAAAACTGTTTTTT

clone size: medium-sized
D gene: .
V gene: TRBV6-5
J gene: TRBJ2-7
CDR3 protein: CASSYPYEQYF
CDR3 DNA: TGTGCCAGCAGTTACCCCTACGAGCAGTACTTC

clone size: medium-sized
D gene: TRBD1
V gene: TRBV19
J gene: TRBJ1-2
CDR3 protein: CASSAGGPDGYTF
CDR3 DNA: TGTGCCAGTAGTGCAGGGGGCCCCGATGGCTACACCTTC

clone size: medium-sized
D gene: .
V gene: TRBV28
J gene: TRBJ2-5
CDR3 protein: CASRAQGSPETQYF
CDR3 DNA: TGTGCCAGCCGGGCCCAGGGATCCCCAGAGACCCAGTACTTC

clone size: medium-sized
D gene: TRBD2
V gene: TRBV9
J gene: TRBJ2-3
CDR3 protein: CASSVVPSGLTDTQYF
CDR3 DNA: TGTGCCAGCAGCGTAGTCCCTAGCGGACTCACAGATACGCAGTATTTT

clone size: once
D gene: .
V gene: TRBV15
J gene: TRBJ2-4
CDR3 protein: CATSRGTQFTKNIQYF
CDR3 DNA: TGTGCCACCAGCAGAGGGACCCAGTTCACCAAAAACATTCAGTACTTC

clone size: medium-sized
D gene: .
V gene: TRBV28
J gene: TRBJ1-5
CDR3 protein: CASSPLWGDNQPQHF
CDR3 DNA: TGTGCCAGCAGCCCACTTTGGGGGGACAATCAGCCCCAGCATTTT

clone size: medium-sized
D gene: .
V gene: TRBV7-3
J gene: TRBJ2-5
CDR3 protein: CASSLKGGARAEETQYF
CDR3 DNA: TGTGCCAGCAGCTTAAAAGGAGGCGCCCGGGCGGAAGAGACCCAGTACTTC

clone size: large
D gene: .
V gene: TRBV27
J gene: TRBJ2-3
CDR3 protein: CATNRPDTQYF
CDR3 DNA: TGTGCCACCAACAGGCCAGATACGCAGTATTTT